Presented here are 20 T cell receptor beta chains from one specimen sequenced in a study of identical twins. Via MiXCR, TCRdb re-called the 5' RACE reads, giving one row per CDR3 protein. Among 250,000 or so distinct CDR3 sequences listed, 7% to 8.5% were seen once. The sample was also linked to a second study, of yellow fever vaccine responses in identical twins.

Sequences were obtained from CD8+ T cells sorted from blood. Source of these receptors: a woman aged 18-30 years in good health.

This clonotype was seen a few times. The V and J genes are TRBV27 and TRBJ2-1; TRBD1 aligns across 7 bases. The CDR3 spans 18 residues. Per the germline V gene, CDR1 is MNHEY and CDR2 is SMNVEV (reference sequence). J gave up 7 bases and V 0 bases, and 15 bases lay outside the gene matches. CDR3 sequence reads: CASSLSLGGAASMNEQFF. In DNA form, the CDR3 reads TGTGCCAGCAGTTTATCCCTAGGGGGCGCGGCTAGCATGAATGAGCAGTTCTTC.

The chain carries TRBV10-1 and TRBJ2-1; TRBD2 aligns across 7 bases. Germline lookup yields CDR1 WNHNN and CDR2 SYGVQD (reference sequence). This CDR3 is built from 15 residues. With 6 bases clipped from V and 0 bases from J, the junction kept 5 bases outside the gene matches. CDR3 amino acids: CASSGRSGSYNEQFF. The CDR3 DNA reads as TGCGCCAGCAGCGGGAGGTCCGGCTCCTACAATGAGCAGTTCTTC.

This clonotype was counted many times. J is TRBJ2-5 and V is TRBV7-9; D is uncertain. Trimming left V 5 bases short and J 4 bases short, with 11 bases between. The CDR3 has 13 amino acids. Germline V CDR1 and CDR2: SEHNR, FQNEAQ (reference sequence). The CDR3 is CASSRQVPETQYF. CDR3 nucleotide sequence: TGTGCCAGCAGCCGGCAGGTTCCAGAGACCCAGTACTTC.

As DNA, the CDR3 is TGTGCCAGCAGCCCCCACCTCGTTGGCAGTATGAACACTGAAGCTTTCTTT. Amino acids: CASSPHLVGSMNTEAFF. The genes are TRBV7-6 and TRBJ1-1; no definite D call. CDR3 length: 17 residues. Trimming cost V 5 bases and J 0 bases, with 19 bases left between them. CDR1 and CDR2 from the germline V gene are SGHVS and FNYEAQ. Filled out from reference TRBV7-6 and TRBJ1-1, the complete variable domain reads GAGVSQSPRYKVTKRGQDVALRCDPISGHVSLYWYRQALGQGPEFLTYFNYEAQQDKSGLPNDRFSAERPEGSISTLTIQRTEQRDSAMYRCASSPHLVGSMNTEAFFGQGTRLTVV.

The chain combines TRBV2 with TRBJ1-4; 10 bases match TRBD1. This CDR3 region has 15 residues. J was trimmed by 3 bases and V by 6 bases; bases with no gene match: 4. CDR1 and CDR2 (germline): SNHLY, FYNNEI. The CDR3 protein is CASRGDRGANEKLFF. The CDR3 DNA sequence: TGTGCCAGCAGGGGGGACAGGGGAGCTAATGAAAAACTGTTTTTT.

The sample holds a few counts of this clonotype. The chain links TRBV4-1 to TRBJ1-2; TRBD1 might be the D (5 bases). The CDR3 loop spans 15 amino acids. Germline V gene sequence: CDR1 MGHRA, CDR2 YSYEKL. Between the trimmed V and J ends, which lost 2 bases and 6 bases, there was a span of 16 bases. The CDR3 here is CASSQPRAGADGYTF. As DNA, the CDR3 is TGCGCCAGCAGCCAACCGAGGGCCGGGGCAGATGGCTACACCTTC.

This clonotype was observed many times. This chain links TRBV5-1 with TRBJ2-7; D is unclear. The CDR3 has 15 amino acids. Germline V CDR1 and CDR2: SGHRS, YFSETQ. Trimming removed 4 bases from V and 0 bases from J, with 14 bases in between. CDR3 DNA sequence: TGCGCCAGCAGCCCCTGGGCCGGAAGCTCCTACGAGCAGTACTTC. Translation gives CASSPWAGSSYEQYF.

This clonotype was seen a few times. The chain has TRBV20-1 and TRBJ2-1; TRBD1 agrees at 7 bases. With V trimmed by 3 bases and J by 6 bases, 8 bases remained unmatched. This CDR3 is built from 14 residues. Germline V lookup: CDR1 DFQATT, CDR2 SNEGSKA (reference sequence). In nucleotides, the CDR3 is TGCAGTGCTAGTATCAGGGACAGCTTCAATGAGCAGTTCTTC. Encoded protein: CSASIRDSFNEQFF.

This clonotype was found many times. The chain is built from TRBV12-3 or TRBV12-4 and TRBJ1-5, with TRBD1 matching over 7 bases. The CDR3 spans 16 residues. Losses at the gene ends were 5 bases for V and 3 bases for J; bases not matched to a gene: 10. DNA for the CDR3: TGTGCCAGCAGTCCTACAGGGGTGCCAAACAATCAGCCCCAGCATTTT. This encodes CASSPTGVPNNQPQHF.

In its sample, this clonotype was seen a few times. This chain joins TRBV2 and TRBJ2-7; TRBD2 aligns across 10 bases. After removal of 2 bases from V and 4 bases from J, the junction contained 2 bases not matched to a gene. This CDR3 spans 14 amino acids. Germline V gives CDR1 SNHLY, CDR2 FYNNEI. The CDR3 loop reads CASSELAGVYEQYF. DNA of the CDR3: TGTGCCAGCAGTGAACTAGCGGGGGTTTACGAGCAGTACTTC.

The chain is built from TRBV28 and TRBJ2-6; TRBD1 aligns across 7 bases. The junction had 2 bases not matched to a gene; V was cut back by 5 bases and J by 1 base. The CDR3 consists of 15 residues. Germline lookup yields CDR1 MDHEN and CDR2 SYDVKM. In nucleotides, the CDR3 is TGTGCCAGCAGTGGGGGACAGTCTGGGGCCAACGTCCTGACTTTC. It encodes CASSGGQSGANVLTF.

This clonotype was seen a handful of times. This chain uses TRBV2 with TRBJ2-7; D might be TRBD2 (6 bases). Trimming left V 3 bases short and J 4 bases short, with 16 bases between. The germline gives CDR1 SNHLY, CDR2 FYNNEI. CDR3 length: 15 amino acids. This CDR3 reads CASSEQGGLQYEQYV. The CDR3 DNA sequence: TGTGCCAGCAGTGAGCAGGGAGGACTACAATACGAGCAGTACGTC.

This clonotype has more than one count but fewer than ten. The V gene is TRBV19, the J gene TRBJ2-7; 10 bases match TRBD2. This CDR3 contains 16 residues. V trimming: 0 bases; J trimming: 6 bases; junction bases outside the gene matches: 8. Germline V CDR1 and CDR2: LNHDA, SQIVND (reference sequence). CDR3 region: CASSIEGTSGKREQYF. CDR3 nucleotide sequence: TGTGCCAGTAGTATAGAGGGCACTAGCGGGAAACGCGAGCAGTACTTC. Filled out from reference TRBV19 and TRBJ2-7, the complete variable domain reads DGGITQSPKYLFRKEGQNVTLSCEQNLNHDAMYWYRQDPGQGLRLIYYSQIVNDFQKGDIAEGYSVSREKKESFPLTVTSAQKNPTAFYLCASSIEGTSGKREQYFGPGTRLTVT.

This clonotype was detected a few times. V and J are TRBV20-1 and TRBJ2-2; D gene ambiguous. The CDR3 runs to 14 residues. CDR1 DFQATT and CDR2 SNEGSKA come from the germline V gene (reference sequence). V was shortened by 3 bases and J by 0 bases, with 8 bases between the two germline ends. CDR3: CSASFRTNTGELFF. CDR3 DNA sequence: TGCAGTGCTAGTTTCAGGACGAACACCGGGGAGCTGTTTTTT.

This chain links TRBV20-1 with TRBJ2-7; 11 positions agree with TRBD2. Germline V CDR1 and CDR2: DFQATT, SNEGSKA (reference sequence). The CDR3 is made up of 16 amino acids. With 2 bases clipped from V and 0 bases from J, the junction kept 6 bases outside the gene matches. CDR3 loop: CSARPRLAGSSYEQYF. The CDR3 region has the DNA TGCAGTGCTAGACCGAGACTAGCGGGAAGCTCCTACGAGCAGTACTTC.

This clonotype was detected many times. CDR3 bases: TGCGCCAGCAGCGGGCCCGGGGCAAACACTGAAGCTTTCTTT. This encodes CASSGPGANTEAFF. The V gene is TRBV5-1, the J gene TRBJ1-1, with D possibly being TRBD1 (5 bases). Germline loops: CDR1 SGHRS, CDR2 YFSETQ. V was clipped by 4 bases and J by 2 bases, with 12 bases between them. This CDR3 region has 14 residues.

V usage is TRBV20-1 and J usage is TRBJ1-1; D might be TRBD1 (5 bases). The CDR3 totals 14 residues. Germline CDR1 reads DFQATT; CDR2 reads SNEGSKA (reference sequence). Trimming left V 0 bases short and J 3 bases short, with 11 bases between. CDR3 sequence: CSARDQRGYTEAFF. CDR3 sequence (DNA): TGCAGTGCTAGAGATCAGCGGGGGTACACTGAAGCTTTCTTT.

There are many counts of this clonotype. The rearrangement joins TRBV27 to TRBJ2-3; 7 bases fit TRBD2. The CDR3 totals 13 residues. The germline V gene has CDR1 MNHEY and CDR2 SMNVEV (reference sequence). Trimming took 2 bases from V and 5 from J; bases not matched to a gene: 1. The CDR3 DNA is TGTGCCAGCAGTTTAGCTAGCGGAGATACGCAGTATTTT. It is translated as CASSLASGDTQYF.

This clonotype was picked up a small number of times. This sequence joins TRBV5-6 and TRBJ2-7; 9 bases fit TRBD1. V trimming: 2 bases; J trimming: 3 bases; junction bases outside the gene matches: 3. CDR1 and CDR2 from the germline V gene are SGHDT and YYEEEE. The length of the CDR3 is 14 residues. The CDR3 is CASSFGDRDYEQYV. The CDR3, as DNA: TGTGCCAGCAGCTTCGGGGACAGGGACTACGAGCAGTACGTC.

This clonotype turned up a few times. V gene TRBV14 combines with J gene TRBJ1-1; D is possibly TRBD1 (6 bases). CDR1 is SGHDN, CDR2 FVKESK, per germline. The CDR3 runs 13 residues. V dropped 4 bases and J dropped 5 bases, with 11 bases sitting between them. The DNA for the CDR3 is TGTGCCAGCAGCCGGGGGGCGTGGACTGAAGCTTTCTTT. It is translated as CASSRGAWTEAFF.